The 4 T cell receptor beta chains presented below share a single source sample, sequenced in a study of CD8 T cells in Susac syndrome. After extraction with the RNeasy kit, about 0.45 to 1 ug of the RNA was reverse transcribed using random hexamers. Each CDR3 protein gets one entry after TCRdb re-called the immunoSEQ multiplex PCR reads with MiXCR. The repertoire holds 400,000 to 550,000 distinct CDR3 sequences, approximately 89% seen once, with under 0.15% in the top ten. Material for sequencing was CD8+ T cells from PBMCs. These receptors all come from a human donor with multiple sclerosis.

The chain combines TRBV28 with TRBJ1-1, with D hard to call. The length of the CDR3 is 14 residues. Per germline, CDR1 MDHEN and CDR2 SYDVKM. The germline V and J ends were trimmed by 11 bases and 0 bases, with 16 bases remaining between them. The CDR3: CASQARDMNTEAFF. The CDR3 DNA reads TGTGCCTCCCAGGCAAGGGATATGAACACTGAAGCTTTCTTT.

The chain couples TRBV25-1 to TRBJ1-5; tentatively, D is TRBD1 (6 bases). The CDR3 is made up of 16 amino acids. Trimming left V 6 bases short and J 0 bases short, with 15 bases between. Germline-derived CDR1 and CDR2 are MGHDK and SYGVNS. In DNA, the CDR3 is TGTGCCAGCAGCCTAGGGACACAGTATAGCAATCAGCCCCAGCATTTT. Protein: CASSLGTQYSNQPQHF.

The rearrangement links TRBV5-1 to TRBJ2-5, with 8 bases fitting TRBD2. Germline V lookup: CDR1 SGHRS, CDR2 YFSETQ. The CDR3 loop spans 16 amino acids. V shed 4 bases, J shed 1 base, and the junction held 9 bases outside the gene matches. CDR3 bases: TGCGCCAGCAGCGAGGTACTAGCGGACCCCCAAGAGACCCAGTACTTC. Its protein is CASSEVLADPQETQYF.

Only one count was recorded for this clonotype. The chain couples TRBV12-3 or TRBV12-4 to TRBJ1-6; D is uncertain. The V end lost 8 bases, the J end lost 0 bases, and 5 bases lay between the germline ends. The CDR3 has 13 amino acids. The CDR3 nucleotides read TGTGCCAGCTTGGCCTCCTATAATTCACCCCTCCACTTT. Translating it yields CASLASYNSPLHF.